This paragraph covers one T cell receptor beta chain sequence. The target antigen is unknown. The same CDR3 is also encoded by other DNA sequences in this sample. Clones were sequenced by immunoSEQ multiplex PCR, and TCRdb holds only the in-frame ones, with some missing. The repertoire includes hundreds of thousands of clones, approximately 75% of them detected once, and approximately 1.8% sits in the top ten. The data were taken from a study of shared clonotypes between healthy human individuals. Study-level findings and limits: Non-shared clonotypes displayed generation probabilities falling below those of clonotypes present in all four donors.

CDR1 is MDHEN, CDR2 SYDVKM, per germline. Trimming shortened V by 4 bases and J by 2 bases, and 14 bases separated the two germline ends. The CDR3 covers 15 residues. The receptor was isolated from a woman aged 25 to 45 in good health. The rearrangement links TRBV28 to TRBJ1-2; a weak D match, TRBD1 (6 bases). The sequenced sample was memory CD4+ T cells sorted from blood. Subset: CD45RA-negative fraction. Written as DNA, the CDR3 is TGTGCCAGCAGTTCCCCCGGACAGACCAACTATGGCTACACCTTC. This translates into CASSSPGQTNYGYTF.